A selection of T cell receptor beta chains follows, all from one sample in a study of PD-1 blockade in classical Hodgkin lymphoma. Libraries were prepared by immunoSEQ multiplex PCR; TCRdb keeps only in-frame clonotypes and omits some of them. The table records about 30,000 clones, around 67% of them present only once. The sequencing here drew on peripheral blood mononuclear cells (PBMCs), taken before the second cycle of nivolumab. The receptors were gathered from a human donor with classical Hodgkin lymphoma. The CDR3 runs from the conserved cysteine through the conserved F or W. Each record gives: D gene, J gene, clone size, V gene, CDR3 DNA, CDR3 protein. A D gene is named only where the DNA matches it firmly. Clone size is given for some rows only: seen once, a few or many times, or a class if the clone is expanded.

d_gene: -
j_gene: TRBJ1-6
abundance: many
v_gene: TRBV7-2
CDR3nt: TGTGCCAGCAGACTAGACAGTTTTAATTCACCCCTCCACTTT
CDR3aa: CASRLDSFNSPLHF

d_gene: TRBD2
j_gene: TRBJ2-5
abundance: -
v_gene: TRBV4-1
CDR3nt: TGCGCCAGCAGCCAAGAGATTCTAGCGGGGCAAGAGACCCAGTACTTC
CDR3aa: CASSQEILAGQETQYF

d_gene: TRBD1
j_gene: TRBJ2-5
abundance: -
v_gene: TRBV4-1
CDR3nt: TGCGCCAGCAGCCAAGAAGGGAAGGGGGCGACCAGGGGGCAAGAGACCCAGTACTTC
CDR3aa: CASSQEGKGATRGQETQYF

d_gene: -
j_gene: TRBJ1-2
abundance: -
v_gene: TRBV7-8
CDR3nt: TGTGCCAGCAGCTTAGGGGGGCGGGGCAGGGCTCGCTATGGCTACACCTTC
CDR3aa: CASSLGGRGRARYGYTF

d_gene: -
j_gene: TRBJ2-5
abundance: once
v_gene: TRBV5-1
CDR3nt: TGCGCCAGTCAGGGGAGCCCCCAAGAGACCCAGTACTTC
CDR3aa: CASQGSPQETQYF

d_gene: -
j_gene: TRBJ1-2
abundance: -
v_gene: TRBV18
CDR3nt: TGTGCCAGCTCACCACAGGAGGGCTACTATGGCTACACCTTC
CDR3aa: CASSPQEGYYGYTF

d_gene: -
j_gene: TRBJ1-2
abundance: few
v_gene: TRBV2
CDR3nt: TGTGCCAGCAGGCGGGGTGGTGGCTACACCTTC
CDR3aa: CASRRGGGYTF

d_gene: -
j_gene: TRBJ2-3
abundance: -
v_gene: TRBV6-5
CDR3nt: TGTGCCAGCAGTTACCGTGGGAACACAGATACGCAGTATTTT
CDR3aa: CASSYRGNTDTQYF

d_gene: -
j_gene: TRBJ1-6
abundance: -
v_gene: TRBV4-1
CDR3nt: TGCGCCAGCAGCCAGTCAAGGTCCTCAAATTCACCCCTCCACTTT
CDR3aa: CASSQSRSSNSPLHF

d_gene: TRBD1
j_gene: TRBJ1-2
abundance: once
v_gene: TRBV19
CDR3nt: TGTGCCAGTAGTATACCGCAGGGGGCGGAGAACTATGGCTACACCTTC
CDR3aa: CASSIPQGAENYGYTF

d_gene: TRBD1
j_gene: TRBJ1-4
abundance: -
v_gene: TRBV4-1
CDR3nt: TGCGCCAGCAGCCCGCTGGAGACAGGGGGCGGGGGGGATGAAAAACTGTTTTTT
CDR3aa: CASSPLETGGGGDEKLFF

d_gene: -
j_gene: TRBJ1-2
abundance: -
v_gene: TRBV4-2
CDR3nt: TGTGCCAGCAGCCAACCGGGATCCTATGGCTACACCTTC
CDR3aa: CASSQPGSYGYTF

d_gene: TRBD1
j_gene: TRBJ1-2
abundance: few
v_gene: TRBV6-5
CDR3nt: TGTGCCAGCAGCCCACTGACAGGGGGCGCTGGCTACACCTTC
CDR3aa: CASSPLTGGAGYTF

d_gene: -
j_gene: TRBJ1-2
abundance: few
v_gene: TRBV28
CDR3nt: TGTGCCAGCTCTAGCAGAGGAGGGTATGGCTACACCTTC
CDR3aa: CASSSRGGYGYTF

d_gene: -
j_gene: TRBJ2-4
abundance: -
v_gene: TRBV28
CDR3nt: TGTGCCAGCAGGACTAGTTCTAAAAAAAACATTCAGTACTTC
CDR3aa: CASRTSSKKNIQYF

d_gene: TRBD2
j_gene: TRBJ2-1
abundance: -
v_gene: TRBV19
CDR3nt: TGTGCCAGTAGTATATTTGGCGGGGGGGCTCAGAGTGAGCAGTTCTTC
CDR3aa: CASSIFGGGAQSEQFF

d_gene: TRBD1
j_gene: TRBJ1-4
abundance: -
v_gene: TRBV2
CDR3nt: TGTGCCAGCAGTGAAGAGGACAGGTCTAATGAAAAACTGTTTTTT
CDR3aa: CASSEEDRSNEKLFF

d_gene: -
j_gene: TRBJ2-5
abundance: -
v_gene: TRBV5-1
CDR3nt: TGCGCCAGCAGCTTGGGGTCACAGGGTCAAGAGACCCAGTACTTC
CDR3aa: CASSLGSQGQETQYF

d_gene: -
j_gene: TRBJ1-5
abundance: -
v_gene: TRBV27
CDR3nt: TGTGCCAGCAGTTTAAACGGGTGGGCCGATCAGCCCCAGCATTTT
CDR3aa: CASSLNGWADQPQHF

d_gene: -
j_gene: TRBJ2-7
abundance: -
v_gene: TRBV29-1
CDR3nt: TGCAGCGTTGAATTAGGGGCGTCCTACGAGCAGTACTTC
CDR3aa: CSVELGASYEQYF

d_gene: -
j_gene: TRBJ1-5
abundance: -
v_gene: TRBV4-2
CDR3nt: TGTGCCAGCAGCTATCGCAGGGGCGGGCAGCCCCAGCATTTT
CDR3aa: CASSYRRGGQPQHF

d_gene: TRBD2
j_gene: TRBJ2-5
abundance: -
v_gene: TRBV5-4
CDR3nt: TGTGCCAGCAGCCCTGGGACTAGCGGGGGGGTAGGGACAGAGACCCAGTACTTC
CDR3aa: CASSPGTSGGVGTETQYF

d_gene: -
j_gene: TRBJ1-2
abundance: -
v_gene: TRBV6-5
CDR3nt: TGTGCCAGCGGAACCATATATGGCTACACCTTC
CDR3aa: CASGTIYGYTF

d_gene: -
j_gene: TRBJ1-1
abundance: -
v_gene: TRBV2
CDR3nt: TGTGCCAGCTTTATCCCAGACAGGTTTGAGTCCCCAACGGGTGAAGCTTTCTTT
CDR3aa: CASFIPDRFESPTGEAFF

d_gene: TRBD1
j_gene: TRBJ1-6
abundance: -
v_gene: TRBV6-5
CDR3nt: TGTGCCAGCCGCGACAGGGATTCACCCCTCCACTTT
CDR3aa: CASRDRDSPLHF

d_gene: -
j_gene: TRBJ2-3
abundance: -
v_gene: TRBV2
CDR3nt: TGTGCCAGCAGTGTGGGGGTGGGGGGCCAGTGGACAGATACGCAGTATTTT
CDR3aa: CASSVGVGGQWTDTQYF

d_gene: -
j_gene: TRBJ2-3
abundance: -
v_gene: TRBV7-2
CDR3nt: TGTGCCAGCAGCTTACGGTCCAGCACAGATACGCAGTATTTT
CDR3aa: CASSLRSSTDTQYF